This is a list of T cell receptor beta chains from one sample in a study of response to subunit inactivated influenza vaccine. One entry per CDR3 protein results from TCRdb running MiXCR on the RT-PCR reads. This repertoire shows hundreds of thousands of distinct CDR3 sequences, more than 10% found once; its top ten account for more than 7%. The sample here was non-naive T cells sorted from PBMCs, taken 14 to 15 days before vaccination. The origin of the receptors is a man in his forties or fifties who received an inactivated influenza vaccine. Both conserved end residues are trimmed from each CDR3. D genes are given only for firm matches. Some rows have no size entry. The others give once, few or many, or a class for an expanded clone.

size: NA; D: NA; V: TRBV3-1; CDR3: ASSAVGGYEQY
size: NA; D: NA; V: TRBV12-3/TRBV12-4; CDR3: ASSLPQGTDTQY
size: NA; D: NA; V: TRBV14; CDR3: ASSQVAGLNTEAF
size: few; D: TRBD2; V: TRBV29-1; CDR3: SVPLSTSGVNEQF
size: NA; D: NA; V: TRBV24-1; CDR3: ATSDFRGKGSTDTQY
size: many; D: NA; V: TRBV6-2/TRBV6-3; CDR3: ASSDGQPNYEQY
size: NA; D: NA; V: TRBV29-1; CDR3: SGGRRDTGELF
size: NA; D: NA; V: TRBV12-3/TRBV12-4; CDR3: ASKGGEQF
size: NA; D: NA; V: TRBV4-1; CDR3: ASSQDPSETQY
size: many; D: TRBD2; V: TRBV7-2; CDR3: ASRESSGVHEQY
size: few; D: TRBD1; V: TRBV30; CDR3: AYLKTGGSPLH
size: few; D: NA; V: TRBV7-9; CDR3: ASSLDWDDEQY
size: few; D: TRBD1; V: TRBV6-1; CDR3: ASRKRYLSGQGANEQF
size: many; D: NA; V: TRBV28; CDR3: ASSFLSRGQDYNEQF
size: NA; D: NA; V: TRBV5-6; CDR3: ASSLAQNKNIQY
size: NA; D: TRBD1; V: TRBV28; CDR3: ASHRGTYGYT
size: few; D: NA; V: TRBV7-9; CDR3: ASSSGTAGNYNSPLH
size: few; D: NA; V: TRBV4-2; CDR3: ASSQEEGVQY
size: NA; D: TRBD1; V: TRBV15; CDR3: ATSRASGGSYEQY
size: many; D: TRBD1; V: TRBV7-8; CDR3: ASSGHRGPLNTGELF
size: few; D: NA; V: TRBV7-2; CDR3: ASSLGGLLETQY
size: few; D: TRBD2; V: TRBV4-3; CDR3: ASSQAGGRAIDTQY
size: NA; D: TRBD2; V: TRBV4-2; CDR3: ASSQAASGGDNEQF
size: many; D: TRBD1; V: TRBV20-1; CDR3: SARGDRVGNTGELF
size: many; D: NA; V: TRBV27; CDR3: ASSRTGTRNYEQY